The 27 T cell receptor beta chains below were found in one sample sequenced in a study of T cells in women clearing cervical HPV infection. Profiled with immunoSEQ multiplex PCR; TCRdb holds only in-frame clones, not every one. This sample's clone table lists approximately 38,000 clones. The sample taken for sequencing was blood buffy coat. The receptors derive from a woman between 18 and 70 years old with a cervical HPV16 infection that either progressed to CIN3+ or cleared (not recorded which).

The DNA read from the CDR3 is TGTGCCAGCAGTGCGCCGGGGGTCCACTATGGT. This translates into CASSAPGVHYG. The whole CDR3 protein is CASSAPGVHYGQYF. V usage is TRBV6-1 and J usage is TRBJ2-4; D may be TRBD2 (6 bases). Read coverage stops 3 residues before the CDR3 terminus; the germline J gene supplies the remainder. CDR1 is MNHNS and CDR2 is SASEGT in the germline V gene. There are 14 residues in the CDR3.

The CDR3 bases that were read are TGTGCCAGCAGGGTAGCGGGGGGAAACCTATACAATGAG. Its protein product is CASRVAGGNLYNE. The entire CDR3 is CASRVAGGNLYNEQFF. The V gene is TRBV6-2 or TRBV6-3, the J gene TRBJ2-1; 10 positions agree with TRBD2. The sequenced fragment ends 3 residues before the CDR3 boundary, so the rest is inferred from the germline J gene. The CDR3 runs to 16 residues. Germline values: CDR1 MNHEY, CDR2 SVGEGT. V shed 6 bases, J shed 4 bases, and the junction held 9 bases outside the gene matches.

Worth noting for this clone: The read terminates 3 residues ahead of where the CDR3 ends, so the germline J gene completes it. The gene calls are TRBV19 and TRBJ1-2; TRBD1 is a possible D gene (5 bases). The CDR3 has 14 amino acids. Germline values: CDR1 LNHDA, CDR2 SQIVND (reference sequence). The V end lost 6 bases, the J end lost 3 bases, and 14 bases lay between the germline ends. The covered CDR3 bases are TGTGCCAGTAGATTGTCCCCAGGGTACTATGGC. Amino acid sequence: CASRLSPGYYG. The entire CDR3 protein reads CASRLSPGYYGYTF.

As for this clone: The missing CDR3 end, 3 residues past where the read stops, is filled in from the germline J gene. The chain is built from TRBV20-1 and TRBJ2-2; 8 nucleotides line up with TRBD2. Germline V CDR1 and CDR2: DFQATT, SNEGSKA (reference sequence). The CDR3 length is 15 residues. With V trimmed by 1 base and J by 6 bases, 7 bases remained unmatched. The DNA read from the CDR3 is TGCAGTGCTAGAGCTACAACGGGGGGGGCCGGGGAG. This sequence encodes CSARATTGGAGE. The entire CDR3 is CSARATTGGAGELFF.

As concerns this clone: Read sequence stops 3 residues before the CDR3 end, and the germline J gene provides the missing end. The chain employs TRBV20-1 and TRBJ2-2; 11 positions agree with TRBD1. V was clipped by 3 bases and J by 5 bases; unmatched bases: 11. The length of the CDR3 is 17 residues. The germline V gene has CDR1 DFQATT and CDR2 SNEGSKA (reference sequence). The CDR3 protein is CSARRGQGVLVTGELFF. The CDR3 DNA, read in part, is TGCAGTGCTAGGAGGGGACAGGGGGTTTTGGTAACCGGGGAG.

As concerns this clone: The read falls 3 residues short of the CDR3 end, and the missing part is taken from the germline J gene. The chain couples TRBV20-1 to TRBJ1-1; D is unclear. Germline V gene data show CDR1 as DFQATT and CDR2 as SNEGSKA (reference sequence). CDR3 size: 15 residues. Trimming took off 3 bases at V and 3 bases at J, with 17 bases between the two ends. CDR3 sequence: CSASFFGRPDTEAFF. The part of the CDR3 DNA that was read is TGCAGTGCTAGTTTCTTCGGCAGGCCGGACACTGAA.

Turning to this clone: The CDR3 is cut off 3 residues early in the read; its end comes from the germline J gene. The chain employs TRBV12-3 or TRBV12-4 and TRBJ1-5; TRBD1 aligns across 7 bases. J lost 4 bases, V lost 6 bases, and 9 bases had no gene match. The CDR3 is 15 amino acids. CDR3 DNA (partial): TGTGCCAGCAGCCCCTTAGGACAGGCTAATCAGCCC. This codes for CASSPLGQANQP. In full, the CDR3 is CASSPLGQANQPQHF.

Concerning this clone itself: The read gets to within 3 residues of the CDR3 end, and the germline J gene fills in the rest. This rearrangement joins TRBV29-1 to TRBJ1-2, with TRBD1 matching over 9 bases. Germline CDR1 SQVTM, CDR2 ANQGSEA. Unmatched junction bases numbered 9, after V lost 6 bases and J lost 4 bases. The CDR3 is made up of 14 amino acids. The part of the CDR3 DNA that was read is TGCAGCGTGGTTACGGGACAGGGAGGCTATGGC. This codes for CSVVTGQGGYG. The entire CDR3 protein reads CSVVTGQGGYGYTF.

Comments on this clone: Read sequence stops 3 residues before the CDR3 end, and the germline J gene provides the missing end. The genes are TRBV19 and TRBJ1-5, with D unclear. CDR3 length equals 15 residues. Deletions cut 0 bases from V and 2 bases from J, with 8 bases between. Germline loops: CDR1 LNHDA, CDR2 SQIVND (reference sequence). CDR3 sequence: CASSIDLQGNQPQHF. The part of the CDR3 DNA that was read is TGTGCCAGTAGTATAGATCTCCAGGGCAATCAGCCC. The full variable domain, completed using reference TRBV19 and TRBJ1-5, is DGGITQSPKYLFRKEGQNVTLSCEQNLNHDAMYWYRQDPGQGLRLIYYSQIVNDFQKGDIAEGYSVSREKKESFPLTVTSAQKNPTAFYLCASSIDLQGNQPQHFGDGTRLSIL.

The DNA read from the CDR3 is TGTGCCAGCAGCTTAGTAGGCCAGGTGAACACTGAA. Translation gives CASSLVGQVNTE. In full, the CDR3 reads CASSLVGQVNTEAFF. The chain couples TRBV7-8 to TRBJ1-1; D gene uncertain. The read ends 3 residues before the CDR3 terminus; that terminus is restored from the germline J gene. The CDR3 spans 15 residues. The V end lost 1 base, the J end lost 0 bases, and 9 bases lay between the germline ends. CDR1 SGHVS and CDR2 FQNEAQ come from the germline V gene.

As concerns this clone: The missing CDR3 end, 3 residues past where the read stops, is filled in from the germline J gene. The V call is TRBV10-2, the J call TRBJ1-4, with D tentatively TRBD1 (6 bases). Trimming shortened V by 8 bases and J by 2 bases, and 18 bases separated the two germline ends. Germline V CDR1 and CDR2: WSHSY, SAAADI. This CDR3 has 16 amino acids. CDR3 DNA, as far as it was read: TGCGCCAGCCGGAGAGATACAGGGAAGACTAATGAAAAA. It translates to CASRRDTGKTNEK. The whole CDR3 region reads CASRRDTGKTNEKLFF.

Concerning this clone: The read ends 3 residues early relative to the CDR3; the germline J gene fills the gap. The rearrangement links TRBV7-2 to TRBJ2-7; perhaps TRBD1 as D (6 bases). CDR3 length: 15 residues. Germline-derived CDR1 and CDR2 are SGHTA and FQGNSA. V lost 7 bases and J 2 bases, leaving 18 bases between the germline ends. Incomplete CDR3 DNA: TGTGCCAGCAACCCATCCGGGACATTAGCCTACGAG. This encodes CASNPSGTLAYE. The whole CDR3 region reads CASNPSGTLAYEQYF.

As to this clone: Coverage ceases 3 residues before the CDR3 finishes, and the germline J gene fills in the end. This sequence joins TRBV7-2 and TRBJ1-1; a possible D gene is TRBD1 (6 bases). The CDR3 is 15 residues long. Trimming pared 7 bases from V and 1 base from J, leaving 16 bases between. The V gene's germline CDR1 is SGHTA and CDR2 FQGNSA. The CDR3 reads CASKIQGRGNTEAFF. The covered CDR3 bases are TGTGCCAGCAAAATACAGGGCCGGGGGAACACTGAA.

With respect to this clone: The CDR3 end lies 3 residues beyond the end of the read and is filled in from the germline J gene. This chain connects TRBV5-1 to TRBJ2-5; 10 bases align to TRBD2. The CDR3 has 16 residues. Germline V gene data show CDR1 as SGHRS and CDR2 as YFSETQ. The CDR3 loop is CASSTRLAGGGDTQYF. Incomplete CDR3 DNA: TGCGCCAGCAGCACGCGACTAGCGGGCGGAGGAGATACC.

To note about this clone: The DNA ends 3 residues before the CDR3 does, and the rest of the CDR3 is filled in from the germline J gene. V usage is TRBV20-1 and J usage is TRBJ2-7, with D perhaps matching TRBD1 (5 bases). Between the trimmed V and J ends, which lost 1 base and 4 bases, there was a span of 14 bases. The CDR3 runs 14 residues. Germline V lookup: CDR1 DFQATT, CDR2 SNEGSKA (reference sequence). The CDR3 bases that were read are TGCAGTGCTAGAGGTATTCAGGGTGGGTACGAG. It is translated as CSARGIQGGYE. Given in full, the CDR3 is CSARGIQGGYEQYF.

Notes on this clone: The read ends 3 residues shy of where the CDR3 ends; the end is completed using the germline J gene. The chain links TRBV20-1 to TRBJ2-3, with 14 bases identical to TRBD2. The CDR3 consists of 15 residues. CDR1 and CDR2 (germline): DFQATT, SNEGSKA (reference sequence). The CDR3 DNA, read in part, is TGCAGTGCTCTGAAGACTAGCGGGGGGGTCCAGACG. Residues: CSALKTSGGVQT. Given in full, the CDR3 is CSALKTSGGVQTQYF.

About this clone itself: The missing CDR3 end, 3 residues past where the read stops, is filled in from the germline J gene. The chain couples TRBV7-2 to TRBJ2-5; TRBD2 is a possible D gene (5 bases). The CDR3 contains 13 residues. V was shortened by 1 base and J by 5 bases, with 8 bases between the two germline ends. Germline CDR1 and CDR2: SGHTA and FQGNSA. CDR3 in amino acids: CASSLVGGETQYF. The DNA read from the CDR3 is TGTGCCAGCAGCTTAGTCGGCGGGGAGACC. Looking up the rest from reference TRBV7-2 and TRBJ2-5 gives the full variable domain: GAGVSQSPSNKVTEKGKDVELRCDPISGHTALYWYRQSLGQGLEFLIYFQGNSAPDKSGLPSDRFSAERTGGSVSTLTIQRTQQEDSAVYLCASSLVGGETQYFGPGTRLLVL.

In the case of this clone: The missing CDR3 end, 3 residues past where the read stops, is filled in from the germline J gene. The J gene is TRBJ2-5, the V gene TRBV5-1; 8 bases line up with TRBD1. The ends lost 5 bases at V and 2 bases at J; junction bases unmatched: 5. The CDR3 has 14 amino acids. CDR1 and CDR2 (germline): SGHRS, YFSETQ. The sequenced part of the CDR3 DNA is TGCGCCAGCAGTCGGGGACAGGCTCAAGAGACC. Protein sequence: CASSRGQAQET. Given in full, the CDR3 is CASSRGQAQETQYF. Using reference TRBV5-1 and TRBJ2-5 for the parts outside the CDR3, the full variable domain is KAGVTQTPRYLIKTRGQQVTLSCSPISGHRSVSWYQQTPGQGLQFLFEYFSETQRNKGNFPGRFSGRQFSNSRSEMNVSTLELGDSALYLCASSRGQAQETQYFGPGTRLLVL.

Frequency places this clone as medium-sized. The read ends 3 residues early relative to the CDR3; the germline J gene fills the gap. Other DNA sequences in this sample translate to the same CDR3. The chain employs TRBV7-9 and TRBJ1-1, with a weak D call TRBD1 (5 bases). The CDR3 covers 14 residues. Trimming took 2 bases from V and 2 from J, leaving 9 bases between them. Germline V gives CDR1 SEHNR, CDR2 FQNEAQ (reference sequence). CDR3 loop: CASSLLGGNTEAFF. CDR3 bases read: TGTGCCAGCAGCTTACTCGGGGGAAACACTGAA.

CDR3 residues: CASSLAPDQPQHF. Incomplete CDR3 DNA: TGCGCCAGCAGCTTGGCCCCCGATCAGCCC. The chain links TRBV5-1 to TRBJ1-5; the D is unclear. The read ends 3 residues shy of where the CDR3 ends; the end is completed using the germline J gene. The CDR3 contains 13 residues. V lost 0 bases to trimming and J lost 5 bases, with 6 bases between them. Germline V gene lookup returns CDR1 SGHRS and CDR2 YFSETQ. Full variable domain (outside the CDR3, taken from reference TRBV5-1 and TRBJ1-5): KAGVTQTPRYLIKTRGQQVTLSCSPISGHRSVSWYQQTPGQGLQFLFEYFSETQRNKGNFPGRFSGRQFSNSRSEMNVSTLELGDSALYLCASSLAPDQPQHFGDGTRLSIL.

The CDR3 protein is CASSYLSDTQYF. Incomplete CDR3 DNA: TGTGCCAGCAGTTATCTCTCAGATACG. The chain carries TRBV6-2 or TRBV6-3 and TRBJ2-3; D remains ambiguous. The read terminates 3 residues before the CDR3 end, so the remaining end is supplied by the germline J gene. Between the trimmed V and J ends, which lost 3 bases and 4 bases, there was a span of 5 bases. The germline V gene has CDR1 MNHEY and CDR2 SVGEGT. This CDR3 region has 12 residues.

Notes on this clone: The CDR3 is cut off 3 residues early in the read; its end comes from the germline J gene. V usage is TRBV7-9 and J usage is TRBJ2-7; a weak D match, TRBD1 (6 bases). Trimming pared 1 base from V and 4 bases from J, leaving 8 bases between. Germline V lookup: CDR1 SEHNR, CDR2 FQNEAQ (reference sequence). CDR3 length: 13 residues. The DNA read from the CDR3 is TGTGCCAGCAGCTTAGTAAGGGGGTACGAG. It encodes CASSLVRGYE. The CDR3, in full, reads CASSLVRGYEQYF.

Regarding this clone: Read data end 3 residues before the CDR3 end; the end is taken from the germline J gene. The V gene is TRBV10-3, the J gene TRBJ2-5; 9 bases match TRBD2. Germline V CDR1 and CDR2: ENHRY, SYGVKD. J was trimmed by 0 bases and V by 5 bases; bases with no gene match: 1. The CDR3 has 14 amino acids. The chain's CDR3 is CAISRGGDQETQYF. The CDR3 bases that were read are TGTGCCATCAGTCGCGGGGGGGACCAAGAGACC.

A remark on this clone: The CDR3 extends 3 residues past the end of the read, so its final part is completed from the germline J gene. The chain couples TRBV7-9 to TRBJ1-2; 7 bases map to TRBD1. Trimming at V came to 5 bases and at J to 7 bases, leaving 4 bases not matched to a gene. The CDR3 covers 12 residues. Germline CDR1 and CDR2: SEHNR and FQNEAQ (reference sequence). Here the CDR3 reads CASSEDRRGYTF. The sequenced CDR3 bases are TGTGCCAGCAGCGAGGACAGGCGTGGC.

On this clone: The read finishes 3 residues shy of the CDR3 end, and the germline J gene is used to complete it. This sequence joins TRBV5-1 and TRBJ1-6; 7 positions match TRBD1. With V trimmed by 4 bases and J by 0 bases, 7 bases remained unmatched. In germline, CDR1 is SGHRS, CDR2 YFSETQ. This CDR3 is 17 amino acids long. The DNA read from the CDR3 is TGCGCCAGCAGCCCTGACAGGGAGAGCTCCTATAATTCACCC. This gives the protein CASSPDRESSYNSP. The complete CDR3 protein is CASSPDRESSYNSPLHF.

In the case of this clone: Compared with germline, one end of the junction differs, possibly owing to a read error. The read gets to within 3 residues of the CDR3 end, and the germline J gene fills in the rest. V usage is TRBV7-7 and J usage is TRBJ1-3; 9 positions agree with TRBD1. Per the germline V gene, CDR1 is SSHAT and CDR2 is FNYEAQ (reference sequence). CDR3 size: 15 residues. The sequenced CDR3 bases are TGTGCCAGCAGCCAATCGGGACAGGGAGGAAACACA. Encoded protein: CASSQSGQGGNT. The full CDR3 sequence reads CASSQSGQGGNTIYF. The complete variable domain, with remaining parts taken from reference TRBV7-7 and TRBJ1-3, reads GAGVSQSPRYKVTKRGQDVTLRCDPISSHATLYWYQQALGQGPEFLTYFNYEAQPDKSGLPSDRFSAERPEGSISTLTIQRTEQRDSAMYRCASSQSGQGGNTIYFGEGSWLTVV.

Comment on this clone: The read is 3 residues too short to cover the CDR3 end, so that end is filled in from the germline J gene. The chain joins TRBV6-2 or TRBV6-3 to TRBJ1-2; TRBD1 agrees at 10 bases. The CDR3 contains 16 residues. The trim removed 6 bases at V and 2 bases at J, leaving 9 bases unmatched. Germline V gene data show CDR1 as MNHEY and CDR2 as SVGEGT. CDR3 bases read: TGTGCCAGCAGAGTTACGGGGACAGGGGACAACTATGGC. This codes for CASRVTGTGDNYG. The full CDR3 is CASRVTGTGDNYGYTF.